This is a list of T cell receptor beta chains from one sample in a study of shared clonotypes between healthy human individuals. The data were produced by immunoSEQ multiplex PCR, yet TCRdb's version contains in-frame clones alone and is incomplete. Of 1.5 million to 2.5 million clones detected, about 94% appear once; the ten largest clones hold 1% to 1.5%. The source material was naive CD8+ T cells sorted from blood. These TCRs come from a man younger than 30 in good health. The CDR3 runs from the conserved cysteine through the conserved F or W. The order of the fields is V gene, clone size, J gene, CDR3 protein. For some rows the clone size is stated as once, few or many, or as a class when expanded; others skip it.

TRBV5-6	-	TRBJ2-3	CASSRLAGVTDTQYF
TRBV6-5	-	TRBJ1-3	CASSPSGDSGNTIYF
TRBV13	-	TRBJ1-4	CASSLVPLLRWEKLFF
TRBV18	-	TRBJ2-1	CASSPLDTNEQFF
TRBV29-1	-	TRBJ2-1	CSVDGGQVSYNEQFF
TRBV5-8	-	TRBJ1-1	CASSTGTYTEAFF
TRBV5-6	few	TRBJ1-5	CASSLGAGASGQPQHF
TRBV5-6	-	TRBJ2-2	CASSLVRGGNTGELFF
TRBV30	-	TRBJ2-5	CAWSVRGESGETQYF
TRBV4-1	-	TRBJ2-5	CASSQPRGGTEETQYF
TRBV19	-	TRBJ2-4	CASPTTSGRAKNIQYF
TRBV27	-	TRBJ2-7	CASSSRQAYEQYF
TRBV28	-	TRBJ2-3	CASSFSLGGFNTDTQYF
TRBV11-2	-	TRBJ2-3	CASALENADTQYF
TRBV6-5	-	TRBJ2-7	CASSGTSGYEQYF
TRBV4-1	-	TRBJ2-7	CASGSHEQYF
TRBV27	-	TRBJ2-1	CASSLSPRGNEQFF